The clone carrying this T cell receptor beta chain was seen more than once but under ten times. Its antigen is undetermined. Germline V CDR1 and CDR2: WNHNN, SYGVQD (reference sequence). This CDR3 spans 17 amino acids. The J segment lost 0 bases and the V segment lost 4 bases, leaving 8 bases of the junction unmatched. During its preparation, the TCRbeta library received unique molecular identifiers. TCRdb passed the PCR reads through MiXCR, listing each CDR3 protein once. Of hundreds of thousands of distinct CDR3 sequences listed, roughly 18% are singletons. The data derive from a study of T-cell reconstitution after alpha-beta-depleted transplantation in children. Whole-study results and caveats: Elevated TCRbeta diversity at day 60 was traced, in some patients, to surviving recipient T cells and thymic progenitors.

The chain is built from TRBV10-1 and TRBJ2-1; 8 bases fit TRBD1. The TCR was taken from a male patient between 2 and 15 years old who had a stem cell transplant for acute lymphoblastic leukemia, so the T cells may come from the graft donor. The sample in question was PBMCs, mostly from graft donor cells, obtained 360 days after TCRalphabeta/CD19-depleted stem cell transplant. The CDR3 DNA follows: TGCGCCAGCAGTGCCCAGACAGGGGTTAGCTCCTACAATGAGCAGTTCTTC. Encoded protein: CASSAQTGVSSYNEQFF.